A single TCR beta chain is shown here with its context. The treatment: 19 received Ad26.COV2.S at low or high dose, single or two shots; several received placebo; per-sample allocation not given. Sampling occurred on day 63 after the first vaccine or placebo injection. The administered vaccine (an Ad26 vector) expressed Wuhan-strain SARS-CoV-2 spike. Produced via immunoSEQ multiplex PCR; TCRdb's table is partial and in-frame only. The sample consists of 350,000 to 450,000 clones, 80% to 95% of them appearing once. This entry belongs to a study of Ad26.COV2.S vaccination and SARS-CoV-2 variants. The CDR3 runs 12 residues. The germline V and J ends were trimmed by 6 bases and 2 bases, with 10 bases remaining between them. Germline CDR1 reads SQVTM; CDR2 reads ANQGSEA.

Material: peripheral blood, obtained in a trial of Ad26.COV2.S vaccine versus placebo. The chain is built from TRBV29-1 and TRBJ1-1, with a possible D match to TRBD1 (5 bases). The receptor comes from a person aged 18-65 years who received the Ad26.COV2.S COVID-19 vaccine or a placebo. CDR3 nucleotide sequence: TGCAGCGTCCAAAGGGGTAACACTGAAGCTTTCTTT. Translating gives CSVQRGNTEAFF.